This T cell receptor (beta chain) was retrieved from a study of T-cell reconstitution after alpha-beta-depleted transplantation in children. Study-level findings and limits: T-cell counts and diversity were attributed mostly to newly produced T cells one year after transplant. At day 60, the high TCRbeta diversity found in some patients originated from recipient T cells and thymic progenitors that had survived.

Germline CDR1 is DFQATT and CDR2 is SNEGSKA (reference sequence). The CDR3 is 18 residues long. Molecular barcoding with unique molecular identifiers was used for the TCRbeta library. TCRdb re-derived calls from the PCR reads in MiXCR, one entry per CDR3 protein. The sample has approximately 500,000 distinct CDR3 sequences, around 27% seen once; the top ten hold around a third. Comments on this clonotype: The antigen remains undetermined. The junction and the germline gene differ at one end; a read error may be behind it.

The chain combines TRBV20-1 with TRBJ2-5; the match to TRBD2 covers 9 bases. Sequencing used PBMCs, obtained before TCRalphabeta/CD19-depleted stem cell transplant. This TCR derives from a boy younger than two with Wiskott-Aldrich syndrome, due to receive a stem cell transplant. Written as DNA, the CDR3 is TGCTGTGCTAGAGTTTCTCTTCGAGGGACTAGCCGACAAGAGACCCAGTACTTC. Translated: CCARVSLRGTSRQETQYF.